The rows below give T cell receptor beta chains drawn from one sample of a study of blood T cell repertoires in COVID-19. The protocol was immunoSEQ multiplex PCR, while the TCRdb copy is restricted to in-frame clones and leaves out a portion. The table has tens of thousands of clones, roughly 90% seen once. Sequencing was done on a sample of peripheral blood. The source is a human donor with active COVID-19. The donor label of this sample is uncertain. Each CDR3 is given with its conserved first and last residue. The order of the fields is D gene, J gene, clone size, V gene, CDR3 protein, CDR3 DNA. A D gene is named only where the DNA matches it firmly. Clone size is not always given. Where it is, it says once, few, many or a class for expanded clones.

d_gene: TRBD1; j_gene: TRBJ1-1; abundance: -; v_gene: TRBV5-1; CDR3aa: CASSRRTGGSVTEAFF; CDR3nt: TGCGCCAGCAGCCGAAGGACAGGGGGCTCGGTCACTGAAGCTTTCTTT
d_gene: TRBD1; j_gene: TRBJ1-2; abundance: -; v_gene: TRBV7-2; CDR3aa: CASSPRTGLNYGYTF; CDR3nt: TGTGCCAGCAGCCCGAGGACAGGGTTGAACTATGGCTACACCTTC
d_gene: -; j_gene: TRBJ2-1; abundance: few; v_gene: TRBV7-2; CDR3aa: CASSPPWAGVENEQFF; CDR3nt: TGTGCCAGCAGCCCCCCTTGGGCCGGTGTAGAAAATGAGCAGTTCTTC
d_gene: -; j_gene: TRBJ1-2; abundance: -; v_gene: TRBV9; CDR3aa: CASSVAGIQGYGYTF; CDR3nt: TGTGCCAGCAGCGTAGCTGGTATCCAGGGGTATGGCTACACCTTC
d_gene: TRBD1; j_gene: TRBJ1-1; abundance: -; v_gene: TRBV27; CDR3aa: CASTGQGSLNTEAFF; CDR3nt: TGTGCCAGCACTGGACAGGGATCGTTGAACACTGAAGCTTTCTTT
d_gene: TRBD1; j_gene: TRBJ1-5; abundance: -; v_gene: TRBV7-8; CDR3aa: CASSLGTGGRGQPQHF; CDR3nt: TGTGCCAGCAGTCTAGGGACAGGGGGTCGTGGTCAGCCCCAGCATTTT
d_gene: -; j_gene: TRBJ1-2; abundance: -; v_gene: TRBV11-2; CDR3aa: CASSLAPGYGYTF; CDR3nt: TGTGCCAGCAGCTTAGCTCCCGGCTATGGCTACACCTTC
d_gene: -; j_gene: TRBJ2-1; abundance: -; v_gene: TRBV10-3; CDR3aa: CAISGEGDEQFF; CDR3nt: TGTGCCATCAGTGGAGAAGGGGATGAGCAGTTCTTC
d_gene: -; j_gene: TRBJ2-3; abundance: -; v_gene: TRBV28; CDR3aa: CASSLLGRLHSTDTQYF; CDR3nt: TGTGCCAGCAGTTTATTGGGGAGACTGCACAGCACAGATACGCAGTATTTT
d_gene: TRBD1; j_gene: TRBJ2-1; abundance: -; v_gene: TRBV6-6; CDR3aa: CASRAGQGTDEQFF; CDR3nt: TGTGCCAGCAGAGCGGGACAGGGGACCGATGAGCAGTTCTTC
d_gene: TRBD1; j_gene: TRBJ2-2; abundance: -; v_gene: TRBV15; CDR3aa: CATSRDRGLNTGELFF; CDR3nt: TGTGCCACCAGCAGAGACAGGGGGCTCAACACCGGGGAGCTGTTTTTT
d_gene: -; j_gene: TRBJ1-5; abundance: -; v_gene: TRBV28; CDR3aa: CASSNSLRHSNQPQHF; CDR3nt: TGTGCCAGCAGCAATTCTCTCAGACATAGCAATCAGCCCCAGCATTTT
d_gene: -; j_gene: TRBJ2-1; abundance: once; v_gene: TRBV4-2; CDR3aa: CASSGTSGDEQFF; CDR3nt: TGTGCCAGCAGCGGGACTTCTGGGGATGAGCAGTTCTTC
d_gene: -; j_gene: TRBJ2-4; abundance: -; v_gene: TRBV20-1; CDR3aa: CSASLAKNIQYF; CDR3nt: TGCAGTGCTAGTCTGGCAAAAAACATTCAGTACTTC
d_gene: -; j_gene: TRBJ2-2; abundance: -; v_gene: TRBV4-3; CDR3aa: CASSQDSGGELFF; CDR3nt: TGCGCCAGCAGCCAAGATAGTGGCGGGGAGCTGTTTTTT
d_gene: -; j_gene: TRBJ2-7; abundance: once; v_gene: TRBV7-8; CDR3aa: CASSETDLPSYEQYF; CDR3nt: TGTGCCAGCAGCGAGACAGACCTACCATCCTACGAGCAGTACTTC
d_gene: TRBD1; j_gene: TRBJ1-1; abundance: -; v_gene: TRBV7-2; CDR3aa: CASSLDGTGGTEAFF; CDR3nt: TGTGCCAGCAGCTTAGACGGGACAGGGGGCACTGAAGCTTTCTTT
d_gene: TRBD1; j_gene: TRBJ1-1; abundance: -; v_gene: TRBV5-1; CDR3aa: CASSFQGASNTEAFF; CDR3nt: TGCGCCAGCAGCTTCCAGGGGGCATCGAACACTGAAGCTTTCTTT
d_gene: TRBD1; j_gene: TRBJ1-2; abundance: -; v_gene: TRBV18; CDR3aa: CASSPGTGLNYGYTF; CDR3nt: TGTGCCAGCTCACCCGGGACAGGGTTAAACTATGGCTACACCTTC
d_gene: TRBD2; j_gene: TRBJ2-5; abundance: -; v_gene: TRBV4-2; CDR3aa: CASSQELAGQETQYF; CDR3nt: TGTGCCAGCAGCCAAGAATTAGCGGGGCAAGAGACCCAGTACTTC
d_gene: TRBD1; j_gene: TRBJ1-1; abundance: -; v_gene: TRBV7-9; CDR3aa: CASSLSGQVVQAEAFF; CDR3nt: TGTGCCAGCAGCTTATCGGGACAGGTGGTGCAGGCTGAAGCTTTCTTT
d_gene: TRBD1; j_gene: TRBJ1-2; abundance: -; v_gene: TRBV10-2; CDR3aa: CASTRDREGYTF; CDR3nt: TGCGCCAGCACTCGGGACAGGGAGGGTTACACCTTC
d_gene: -; j_gene: TRBJ1-2; abundance: -; v_gene: TRBV10-2; CDR3aa: CASGHNYGYTF; CDR3nt: TGCGCCAGCGGACATAACTATGGCTACACCTTC
d_gene: TRBD1; j_gene: TRBJ1-2; abundance: -; v_gene: TRBV12-3/TRBV12-4; CDR3aa: CASSFTGASGYTF; CDR3nt: TGTGCCAGCAGTTTTACAGGGGCTAGTGGCTACACCTTC
d_gene: -; j_gene: TRBJ2-7; abundance: -; v_gene: TRBV20-1; CDR3aa: CSASGSYEQYF; CDR3nt: TGCAGTGCTTCAGGGTCCTACGAGCAGTACTTC
d_gene: -; j_gene: TRBJ2-5; abundance: once; v_gene: TRBV4-2; CDR3aa: CASSQVGRDQETQYF; CDR3nt: TGTGCCAGCAGCCAAGTAGGCCGGGACCAAGAGACCCAGTACTTC
d_gene: -; j_gene: TRBJ2-1; abundance: -; v_gene: TRBV6-2/TRBV6-3; CDR3aa: CASSSSKRVHNEQFF; CDR3nt: TGTGCCAGCAGTTCATCAAAGCGGGTGCACAATGAGCAGTTCTTC
d_gene: -; j_gene: TRBJ2-7; abundance: -; v_gene: TRBV2; CDR3aa: CASSSQAFEQYF; CDR3nt: TGTGCCAGCAGCAGTCAGGCCTTCGAGCAGTACTTC
d_gene: -; j_gene: TRBJ2-5; abundance: -; v_gene: TRBV12-5; CDR3aa: CASGLTLLGWETQYF; CDR3nt: TGTGCTAGTGGTTTGACCCTTTTGGGCTGGGAGACCCAGTACTTC
d_gene: TRBD1; j_gene: TRBJ1-1; abundance: -; v_gene: TRBV5-4; CDR3aa: CASSLRGTEAFF; CDR3nt: TGTGCCAGCAGCCTCAGGGGGACTGAAGCTTTCTTT
d_gene: -; j_gene: TRBJ1-5; abundance: -; v_gene: TRBV10-1; CDR3aa: CARMIGQYSNQPQHF; CDR3nt: TGCGCCAGGATGATCGGACAGTATAGCAATCAGCCCCAGCATTTT
d_gene: TRBD1; j_gene: TRBJ2-7; abundance: -; v_gene: TRBV28; CDR3aa: CASREGGTGIYEQYF; CDR3nt: TGTGCCAGCAGGGAGGGGGGGACAGGGATCTACGAGCAGTACTTC
d_gene: -; j_gene: TRBJ2-5; abundance: -; v_gene: TRBV9; CDR3aa: CASSSRTGERQETQYF; CDR3nt: TGTGCCAGCAGCTCTCGGACTGGGGAGCGTCAAGAGACCCAGTACTTC
d_gene: -; j_gene: TRBJ2-7; abundance: -; v_gene: TRBV6-6; CDR3aa: CASSHLTRASEQYF; CDR3nt: TGTGCCAGCAGTCACCTTACTAGAGCCTCCGAGCAGTACTTC
d_gene: -; j_gene: TRBJ2-3; abundance: -; v_gene: TRBV12-5; CDR3aa: CASGAEIGTDTQYF; CDR3nt: TGTGCTAGTGGAGCGGAGATTGGCACAGATACGCAGTATTTT
d_gene: -; j_gene: TRBJ1-2; abundance: -; v_gene: TRBV4-1; CDR3aa: CASSPSLPDTAREGYTF; CDR3nt: TGCGCCAGCAGCCCGAGCCTCCCCGACACCGCCCGGGAGGGCTACACCTTC
d_gene: TRBD2; j_gene: TRBJ2-7; abundance: -; v_gene: TRBV27; CDR3aa: CASSLSGAGKYEQYF; CDR3nt: TGTGCCAGCAGTTTATCGGGAGCGGGGAAATACGAGCAGTACTTC
d_gene: TRBD2; j_gene: TRBJ2-4; abundance: -; v_gene: TRBV6-2/TRBV6-3; CDR3aa: CASSSSGGAGNIQYF; CDR3nt: TGTGCCAGCAGCTCTAGCGGGGGGGCGGGCAACATTCAGTACTTC
d_gene: -; j_gene: TRBJ1-1; abundance: -; v_gene: TRBV28; CDR3aa: CASSHDRQRTMNTEAFF; CDR3nt: TGTGCCAGCAGTCACGATCGACAGAGAACCATGAACACTGAAGCTTTCTTT
d_gene: TRBD2; j_gene: TRBJ2-7; abundance: -; v_gene: TRBV28; CDR3aa: CASYLAGGPSYEQYF; CDR3nt: TGTGCCAGCTACCTAGCGGGGGGACCCTCCTACGAGCAGTACTTC
d_gene: TRBD2; j_gene: TRBJ2-1; abundance: once; v_gene: TRBV3-1/TRBV3-2; CDR3aa: CASSQRTSPHLKYNEQFF; CDR3nt: TGTGCCAGCAGCCAACGGACTAGTCCGCATCTGAAGTACAATGAGCAGTTCTTC
d_gene: TRBD1; j_gene: TRBJ2-7; abundance: -; v_gene: TRBV27; CDR3aa: CASSLSGQAYSYEQYF; CDR3nt: TGTGCCAGCAGTTTATCGGGACAGGCTTACTCCTACGAGCAGTACTTC
d_gene: TRBD2; j_gene: TRBJ2-3; abundance: few; v_gene: TRBV14; CDR3aa: CASSLSGVYIDTQYF; CDR3nt: TGTGCCAGCAGCCTTAGCGGGGTGTACATAGATACGCAGTATTTT
d_gene: TRBD1; j_gene: TRBJ2-2; abundance: -; v_gene: TRBV7-6; CDR3aa: CASSLARQGGAGELFF; CDR3nt: TGTGCCAGCAGCTTAGCGAGACAGGGTGGTGCCGGGGAGCTGTTTTTT
d_gene: -; j_gene: TRBJ1-4; abundance: -; v_gene: TRBV14; CDR3aa: CASSQDGFGEKLFF; CDR3nt: TGTGCCAGCAGCCAAGACGGGTTCGGGGAAAAACTGTTTTTT